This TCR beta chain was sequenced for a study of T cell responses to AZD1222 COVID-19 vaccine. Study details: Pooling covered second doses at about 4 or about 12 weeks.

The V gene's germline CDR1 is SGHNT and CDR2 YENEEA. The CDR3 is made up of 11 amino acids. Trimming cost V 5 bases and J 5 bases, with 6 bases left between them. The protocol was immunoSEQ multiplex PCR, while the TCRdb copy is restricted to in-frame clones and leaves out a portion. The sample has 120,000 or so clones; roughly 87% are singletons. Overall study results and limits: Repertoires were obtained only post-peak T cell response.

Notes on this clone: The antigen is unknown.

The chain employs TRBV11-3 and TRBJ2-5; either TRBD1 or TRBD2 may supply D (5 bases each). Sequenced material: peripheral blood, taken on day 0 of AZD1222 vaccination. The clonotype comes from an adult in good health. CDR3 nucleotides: TGTGCCAGCAGCGAGGGGGAGACCCAGTACTTC. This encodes CASSEGETQYF.